Following are 13 T cell receptor beta chains from one sample sequenced in a study of tumor-infiltrating lymphocytes in oesophageal squamous cell carcinoma. Each CDR3 protein gets one entry after TCRdb re-called the PCR reads with MiXCR. Of about 21,000 distinct CDR3 sequences in the sample, about 38% are singletons; the top ten hold over 9.5%. The specimen sequenced was normal esophageal tissue next to the tumor. These receptors came from a male donor with esophageal squamous cell carcinoma.

The genes are TRBV7-9 and TRBJ2-3; D perhaps matches TRBD1 (6 bases). The V gene's germline CDR1 is SEHNR and CDR2 FQNEAQ (reference sequence). The CDR3 consists of 16 residues. The V end lost 4 bases, the J end lost 4 bases, and 18 bases lay between the germline ends. The CDR3: CASSWKQGFLPDTQYF. CDR3 in DNA: TGTGCCAGCAGCTGGAAACAGGGTTTTCTCCCAGATACGCAGTATTTT. The whole variable domain, remainder taken from reference TRBV7-9 and TRBJ2-3, is DTGVSQNPRHKITKRGQNVTFRCDPISEHNRLYWYRQTLGQGPEFLTYFQNEAQLEKSRLLSDRFSAERPKGSFSTLEIQRTEQGDSAMYLCASSWKQGFLPDTQYFGPGTRLTVL.

This clonotype was counted a single time. The CDR3 region is CSAKQREREYEQYF. In nucleotides, the CDR3 is TGCAGTGCTAAGCAGCGGGAGAGGGAGTACGAGCAGTACTTC. The chain couples TRBV20-1 to TRBJ2-7; 8 positions match TRBD2. Trimming removed 4 bases from V and 4 bases from J; junction bases left unmatched: 9. Germline V lookup: CDR1 DFQATT, CDR2 SNEGSKA (reference sequence). The CDR3 totals 14 residues.

This chain links TRBV7-3 with TRBJ2-2; D uncertain. CDR3 length equals 12 residues. Trimming stripped 1 base from V and 6 bases from J, with 3 bases between. CDR1 is SGHTA, CDR2 FQGTGA, per germline. CDR3 in DNA: TGTGCCAGCAGCTTAAGGGCCGGGGAGCTGTTTTTT. Amino acid sequence: CASSLRAGELFF.

This clonotype appeared once. The gene calls are TRBV12-3 or TRBV12-4 and TRBJ1-2; 7 bases line up with TRBD1. Trimming took 5 bases from V and 12 from J; bases not matched to a gene: 15. CDR3 size: 14 residues. CDR3 bases: TGTGCCAGCAGTATGCGGACAGGCGGGACCTCCAACACCTTC. This encodes CASSMRTGGTSNTF.

The chain recombines TRBV7-6 with TRBJ2-2; possibly TRBD1 for D (5 bases). V lost 1 base and J lost 6, with 6 bases in between. The V gene's germline CDR1 is SGHVS and CDR2 FNYEAQ. The CDR3 spans 13 residues. The CDR3 region has the DNA TGTGCCAGCAGCTTAGTAGGGGCCGGGGAGCTGTTTTTT. This sequence encodes CASSLVGAGELFF.

Relative to its sample, this clonotype is medium-sized. The V call is TRBV11-1, the J call TRBJ2-1; 7 nucleotides agree with TRBD2. CDR1 is SGHAT and CDR2 is FQDESV in the germline V gene (reference sequence). The CDR3 covers 16 residues. The V gene end was trimmed by 1 base and the J gene end by 5 bases; junction bases not matched to a gene: 8. The CDR3 loop reads CASSLVLRERNNEQFF. The DNA of the CDR3 is TGTGCCAGCAGCTTAGTCTTGCGGGAGAGGAACAATGAGCAGTTCTTC.

This clonotype was observed a single time. The chain is built from TRBV7-2 and TRBJ2-5; possibly TRBD1 or TRBD2 for D (6 bases each). This CDR3 contains 14 residues. Trimming stripped 6 bases from V and 0 bases from J, with 11 bases between. Per the germline V gene, CDR1 is SGHTA and CDR2 is FQGNSA. The CDR3 DNA reads as TGTGCCAGCAGAGGGGGGCGGTACCAAGAGACCCAGTACTTC. Translation: CASRGGRYQETQYF.

This clonotype was counted between two and nine times. The rearrangement uses TRBV6-1 and TRBJ2-5, with unresolved D. CDR1 is MNHNS, CDR2 SASEGT, per germline. The CDR3 covers 15 residues. The V end was cut by 7 bases, the J end by 11 bases, with 26 bases between. The CDR3 DNA follows: TGTGCCAGCACCTTAACTCGTGGGTCCTACAATGAGCAGTACTTC. Translating gives CASTLTRGSYNEQYF.

For the CDR3, the DNA is TGCGCCAGCAGACCCGGGACAGGGAACACTGAAGCTTTCTTT. This encodes CASRPGTGNTEAFF. The chain has TRBV5-1 and TRBJ1-1, with 8 bases matching TRBD1. Germline assignment: CDR1 SGHRS and CDR2 YFSETQ. Losses at the gene ends were 5 bases for V and 1 base for J; bases not matched to a gene: 4. This CDR3 region has 14 residues.

This clonotype was seen only a few times. V gene TRBV20-1 combines with J gene TRBJ1-1, with D unclear. This CDR3 has 11 amino acids. The germline gives CDR1 DFQATT, CDR2 SNEGSKA (reference sequence). The V and J ends lost 5 bases and 0 bases respectively, with 4 bases between them. The CDR3 spells CSADLNTEAFF. CDR3 nucleotide sequence: TGCAGTGCTGACCTGAACACTGAAGCTTTCTTT.

The V gene is TRBV10-1, the J gene TRBJ2-3; 7 bases align to TRBD2. The J segment lost 1 base and the V segment lost 6 bases, leaving 4 bases of the junction unmatched. Germline values: CDR1 WNHNN, CDR2 SYGVQD (reference sequence). This CDR3 comprises 14 residues. CDR3 sequence (DNA): TGCGCCAGCAGGGCGGGAGACGGCACAGATACGCAGTATTTT. Amino acids: CASRAGDGTDTQYF.

By frequency in the sample, this clonotype is medium-sized. The chain uses TRBV7-3 and TRBJ2-1; no reliable D call. CDR3 length: 13 residues. Trimming left V 2 bases short and J 5 bases short, with 7 bases between. Germline V gives CDR1 SGHTA, CDR2 FQGTGA. The CDR3 loop reads CASSLSRDNEQFF. As DNA, the CDR3 is TGTGCCAGCAGCTTATCACGCGACAATGAGCAGTTCTTC.

The rearrangement uses TRBV12-3 or TRBV12-4 and TRBJ2-3, with 7 bases fitting TRBD2. V was clipped by 1 base and J by 2 bases; unmatched bases: 15. This CDR3 comprises 19 residues. The CDR3 is CASSLGPGLSGGSTDTQYF. Here the CDR3 DNA reads TGTGCCAGCAGTTTAGGCCCGGGACTATCGGGAGGTTCCACAGATACGCAGTATTTT.